Following are 30 T cell receptor beta chains from one sample sequenced in a study of T cell repertoires in cytomegalovirus infection. These receptors have no known antigen. Using its own MiXCR run on the reads, TCRdb lists one record per CDR3 protein. The sample lists some 350,000 distinct CDR3 sequences; about 27% were seen once. The sample in question was cultured PBMCs, obtained from culture after CMV antigen stimulation. These receptors were taken from a human donor in good health (CMV status not recorded). Some clones in this sample may be carry-over from other donors' samples.

The V and J genes are TRBV5-1 and TRBJ2-2, with D possibly being TRBD1 (6 bases). V lost 6 bases, J lost 0 bases, and 9 bases lay in between. CDR1 is SGHRS and CDR2 is YFSETQ in the germline V gene. The CDR3 is 14 amino acids. The CDR3 sequence is CASKGVTNTGELFF. The DNA for the CDR3 is TGCGCCAGCAAGGGGGTCACGAACACCGGGGAGCTGTTTTTT.

There are a few counts of this clonotype. V gene TRBV2 combines with J gene TRBJ1-5; TRBD1 aligns across 10 bases. CDR1 is SNHLY, CDR2 FYNNEI, per germline. The CDR3 is 17 residues long. The ends lost 4 bases at V and 1 base at J; junction bases unmatched: 7. The CDR3 is CASSVLTGGNSNQPQHF. The CDR3 DNA sequence: TGTGCCAGCAGTGTGCTGACAGGGGGCAACAGCAATCAGCCCCAGCATTTT.

This clonotype was found many times. The rearrangement uses TRBV12-5 and TRBJ1-3; D unclear. This CDR3 is 14 amino acids long. CDR1 LGHNT and CDR2 FRNRAP come from the germline V gene. Trimming removed 2 bases from V and 1 base from J, with 6 bases in between. Here the CDR3 reads CASGLYGSGNTIYF. The DNA of the CDR3 is TGTGCTAGTGGTTTGTACGGTTCTGGAAACACCATATATTTT.

This clonotype occurred a few times. The chain carries TRBV5-5 and TRBJ2-7, with 7 bases matching TRBD1. Germline trimming cut 4 bases from V and 4 bases from J; bases unmatched to any gene: 8. CDR1 and CDR2 from the germline V gene are SGHKS and YYEKEE (reference sequence). The length of the CDR3 is 14 residues. Here the CDR3 DNA reads TGTGCCAGCAGCACGACAGGGCAAGGGTACGAGCAGTACTTC. It encodes CASSTTGQGYEQYF.

V and J are TRBV20-1 and TRBJ1-4, with D maybe TRBD1 (6 bases). This CDR3 region has 14 residues. Germline V gene data show CDR1 as DFQATT and CDR2 as SNEGSKA (reference sequence). Trimming took off 7 bases at V and 4 bases at J, with 16 bases between the two ends. In DNA form, the CDR3 reads TGCAGTGTCCCACTGGACAGCTTTAATGAAAAACTGTTTTTT. Residues: CSVPLDSFNEKLFF.

This clonotype was found a few times. This chain uses TRBV12-3 or TRBV12-4 with TRBJ1-1; D is perhaps TRBD1 (5 bases). CDR3 length: 14 amino acids. V shed 1 base and J shed 3 bases, with 9 bases lying between them. The CDR3 DNA is TGTGCCAGCAGTTTAGGGGGGAGGTACACTGAAGCTTTCTTT. It is translated as CASSLGGRYTEAFF.

There are many counts of this clonotype. CDR3 region: CASSLGLVSYEQYF. The CDR3 DNA sequence: TGTGCCAGCAGCTTGGGACTCGTCTCCTACGAGCAGTACTTC. This rearrangement joins TRBV5-6 to TRBJ2-7; no clear D gene. The CDR3 is 14 amino acids. Trimming removed 0 bases from V and 0 bases from J, with 7 bases in between. CDR1 is SGHDT and CDR2 is YYEEEE in the germline V gene.

This chain links TRBV11-2 with TRBJ1-1, with 10 bases matching TRBD1. The V and J ends lost 4 bases and 0 bases, in that order; junction bases with no gene match: 8. The CDR3 is 17 amino acids. Germline values: CDR1 SGHAT, CDR2 FQNNGV. CDR3 nucleotide sequence: TGTGCCAGCAGCTGGGACAGGGGAGGGTTGGTGAACACTGAAGCTTTCTTT. It translates to CASSWDRGGLVNTEAFF.

The rearrangement links TRBV27 to TRBJ2-7; 11 positions agree with TRBD1. Germline loops: CDR1 MNHEY, CDR2 SMNVEV (reference sequence). J lost 9 bases, V lost 6 bases, and 7 bases had no gene match. CDR3 size: 13 residues. The CDR3 nucleotides are TGTGCCAGCAGACCCGGGACAGGGGGTGTGCAGTACTTC. Amino acid sequence: CASRPGTGGVQYF.

There are a few counts of this clonotype. The rearrangement uses TRBV20-1 and TRBJ1-1; D is unclear. V lost 0 bases to trimming and J lost 6 bases, with 14 bases between them. CDR1 DFQATT and CDR2 SNEGSKA come from the germline V gene (reference sequence). The CDR3 runs 14 residues. CDR3 in DNA: TGCAGTGCTAGAGATATAGGGATTGAAGCTGAAGCTTTCTTT. Its protein product is CSARDIGIEAEAFF.

The V gene is TRBV4-1, the J gene TRBJ1-5; TRBD1 aligns across 7 bases. The CDR3 sequence is 15 residues long. V shed 4 bases, J shed 5 bases, and the junction held 8 bases outside the gene matches. Germline CDR1 reads MGHRA; CDR2 reads YSYEKL. CDR3 region: CASSLRQGIDQPQHF. The CDR3, as DNA: TGCGCCAGCAGCCTTCGACAGGGTATCGATCAGCCCCAGCATTTT.

The rearrangement links TRBV28 to TRBJ2-3, with 12 bases aligning to TRBD2. Looked up from germline, CDR1 is MDHEN and CDR2 is SYDVKM. The trim removed 2 bases at V and 1 base at J, leaving 4 bases unmatched. This CDR3 is built from 17 residues. The DNA for the CDR3 is TGTGCCAGCAGTTTAGGGGGACTAGCGGGCCGCACAGATACGCAGTATTTT. This gives the protein CASSLGGLAGRTDTQYF. Combining the CDR3 with reference TRBV28 and TRBJ2-3 gives the whole variable domain DVKVTQSSRYLVKRTGEKVFLECVQDMDHENMFWYRQDPGLGLRLIYFSYDVKMKEKGDIPEGYSVSREKKERFSLILESASTNQTSMYLCASSLGGLAGRTDTQYFGPGTRLTVL.

This clonotype has just a few counts. This chain uses TRBV12-3 or TRBV12-4 with TRBJ1-1, with a possible D match to TRBD1 (5 bases). CDR3 length: 13 residues. The ends were cut back, 1 base at V and 6 bases at J, with 9 bases in the middle. CDR3 in amino acids: CASSLGGGAEAFF. The CDR3 DNA reads TGTGCCAGCAGTTTAGGTGGGGGGGCTGAAGCTTTCTTT.

This clonotype has a handful of counts. The V call is TRBV20-1, the J call TRBJ1-2; possibly TRBD1 for D (6 bases). CDR1 and CDR2 (germline): DFQATT, SNEGSKA (reference sequence). The CDR3 consists of 13 residues. V lost 6 bases and J lost 4, with 15 bases in between. The CDR3 spells CSALPQGTYGYTF. In DNA form, the CDR3 reads TGCAGTGCCTTACCCCAGGGGACCTATGGCTACACCTTC.

As DNA, the CDR3 is TGTGCCAGCAGTGGGGAGGACAGGGCCGGCGGCTACACCTTC. It encodes CASSGEDRAGGYTF. J is TRBJ1-2 and V is TRBV12-3 or TRBV12-4; 8 nucleotides match TRBD1. With V trimmed by 5 bases and J by 8 bases, 10 bases remained unmatched. The CDR3 extends over 14 amino acids.

This clonotype turned up a few times. The rearrangement joins TRBV5-1 to TRBJ2-3; 7 bases align to TRBD2. Germline V gene lookup returns CDR1 SGHRS and CDR2 YFSETQ. J gave up 0 bases and V 4 bases, and 2 bases lay outside the gene matches. The CDR3 covers 14 residues. In DNA, the CDR3 is TGCGCCAGCAGCCCGGGACTAAGCACAGATACGCAGTATTTT. It yields the protein CASSPGLSTDTQYF. Looking up the rest from reference TRBV5-1 and TRBJ2-3 gives the full variable domain: KAGVTQTPRYLIKTRGQQVTLSCSPISGHRSVSWYQQTPGQGLQFLFEYFSETQRNKGNFPGRFSGRQFSNSRSEMNVSTLELGDSALYLCASSPGLSTDTQYFGPGTRLTVL.

This clonotype was detected many times. The rearrangement joins TRBV7-2 to TRBJ2-5; 11 bases are shared with TRBD2. The CDR3 runs to 15 residues. The junction had 6 bases not matched to a gene; V was cut back by 4 bases and J by 5 bases. The germline gives CDR1 SGHTA, CDR2 FQGNSA. The CDR3 nucleotides are TGTGCCAGCAGCTATAGCGGGGGGGCAGGGGAGACCCAGTACTTC. The encoded protein is CASSYSGGAGETQYF.

The V call is TRBV12-3 or TRBV12-4, the J call TRBJ2-7, with TRBD1 matching 7 bases. Germline trimming cut 4 bases from V and 3 bases from J; bases unmatched to any gene: 9. There are 15 residues in the CDR3. The CDR3 here is CASSSGTTGNYEQYF. The CDR3 bases are TGTGCCAGCAGTTCGGGGACGACAGGGAACTACGAGCAGTACTTC.

This chain links TRBV20-1 with TRBJ2-1; D gene uncertain. The germline V gene encodes CDR1 DFQATT and CDR2 SNEGSKA (reference sequence). V lost 6 bases and J 3 bases, leaving 18 bases between the germline ends. This CDR3 spans 15 amino acids. The chain's CDR3 is CSASTPGWGYNEQFF. CDR3 in DNA: TGCAGTGCCTCCACCCCCGGGTGGGGCTACAATGAGCAGTTCTTC.

Here the CDR3 reads CASSSRGGDRGQPQHF. For the CDR3, the DNA is TGTGCCAGCAGTTCCCGGGGTGGGGATAGGGGTCAGCCCCAGCATTTT. V usage is TRBV12-3 or TRBV12-4 and J usage is TRBJ1-5, with D possibly TRBD1 on 5 matching bases. Trimming cost V 4 bases and J 6 bases, with 19 bases left between them. The CDR3 is 16 residues long.

The rearrangement joins TRBV7-9 to TRBJ2-7; 10 bases align to TRBD1. V lost 0 bases and J lost 5; bases outside the gene matches: 4. CDR1 SEHNR and CDR2 FQNEAQ come from the germline V gene (reference sequence). The CDR3 has 15 residues. The CDR3 DNA is TGTGCCAGCAGCTTAGCCGAGACAGGGGGCCACGAGCAGTACTTC. As protein: CASSLAETGGHEQYF.

This clonotype showed up many times. The chain couples TRBV7-2 to TRBJ1-3; D is undetermined. Germline V CDR1 and CDR2: SGHTA, FQGNSA. This CDR3 has 15 amino acids. V was clipped by 1 base and J by 1 base, with 8 bases between them. CDR3 nucleotides: TGTGCCAGCAGCTTAGTTCTGGGTTCTGGAAACACCATATATTTT. This gives the protein CASSLVLGSGNTIYF. Variable domain in full (rest from reference TRBV7-2 and TRBJ1-3): GAGVSQSPSNKVTEKGKDVELRCDPISGHTALYWYRQSLGQGLEFLIYFQGNSAPDKSGLPSDRFSAERTGGSVSTLTIQRTQQEDSAVYLCASSLVLGSGNTIYFGEGSWLTVV.

The rearrangement uses TRBV5-1 and TRBJ1-1; 9 bases map to TRBD1. The J segment lost 4 bases and the V segment lost 4 bases, leaving 14 bases of the junction unmatched. The V gene's germline CDR1 is SGHRS and CDR2 YFSETQ. The CDR3 contains 17 residues. The CDR3 loop is CASSHTRDRAVRTEAFF. The CDR3, as DNA: TGCGCCAGCAGCCATACCCGGGACAGGGCAGTACGCACTGAAGCTTTCTTT.

This clonotype was seen at least ten times. This chain uses TRBV19 with TRBJ2-1; TRBD2 aligns across 8 bases. The length of the CDR3 is 14 residues. Germline CDR1 reads LNHDA; CDR2 reads SQIVND (reference sequence). With 6 bases clipped from V and 9 bases from J, the junction kept 10 bases outside the gene matches. The CDR3 sequence: CASSNIVGGGEQFF. In DNA, the CDR3 is TGTGCCAGTAGCAACATAGTCGGGGGGGGTGAGCAGTTCTTC.

The rearrangement uses TRBV19 and TRBJ2-7, with D possibly being TRBD1 (5 bases). V was clipped by 5 bases and J by 2 bases, with 19 bases between them. The CDR3 length is 16 residues. Germline CDR1 and CDR2: LNHDA and SQIVND (reference sequence). As DNA, the CDR3 is TGTGCCAGTAGTCCGCGGACATCACGCCTCCCCTACGAGCAGTACTTC. It specifies CASSPRTSRLPYEQYF.

The V and J genes are TRBV28 and TRBJ1-2, with D uncertain. Trimming stripped 2 bases from V and 6 bases from J, with 10 bases between. CDR1 and CDR2 from the germline V gene are MDHEN and SYDVKM. This CDR3 spans 13 amino acids. The DNA for the CDR3 is TGTGCCAGCAGTTTAGAGCCTGGAGATGGCTACACCTTC. Translating it yields CASSLEPGDGYTF.

A note on this clonotype: This CDR3 is missing its conserved last phenylalanine or tryptophan, likely due to a read error. The genes are TRBV18 and TRBJ1-1, with TRBD1 as a possible D gene (6 bases). CDR3 size: 13 residues. V was shortened by 3 bases and J by 8 bases, with 13 bases between the two germline ends. In germline, CDR1 is KGHSH, CDR2 LQKENI. The CDR3 bases are TGTGCCAGCTCACCGGGGGGAGGACAGGAAGCTTTCCTT. Translation gives CASSPGGGQEAFL.

The rearrangement uses TRBV24-1 and TRBJ1-2; 9 bases line up with TRBD1. The germline CDR1 and CDR2 sequences are KGHDR and SFDVKD. The CDR3 loop spans 15 amino acids. V lost 4 bases, J lost 6 bases, and 8 bases stayed unmatched. In DNA form, the CDR3 reads TGTGCCACCAGTGACCCAGGGACAGGGAGGGATGGCTACACCTTC. It yields the protein CATSDPGTGRDGYTF.

This rearrangement joins TRBV10-3 to TRBJ1-1; TRBD1 might be the D (6 bases). The CDR3 is 14 amino acids. Trimming took off 6 bases at V and 5 bases at J, with 16 bases between the two ends. Germline V gene data show CDR1 as ENHRY and CDR2 as SYGVKD. The DNA of the CDR3 is TGTGCCATCAGCTCACAGGGCCTAGGAACTGAAGCTTTCTTT. Translated, it gives CAISSQGLGTEAFF.

This sequence joins TRBV28 and TRBJ1-1, with 9 positions matching TRBD1. The CDR3 is 13 amino acids. With 5 bases clipped from V and 6 bases from J, the junction kept 4 bases outside the gene matches. Per the germline V gene, CDR1 is MDHEN and CDR2 is SYDVKM. CDR3 sequence reads: CASSMTGGPEAFF. The CDR3 region has the DNA TGTGCCAGCAGTATGACAGGGGGACCTGAAGCTTTCTTT.